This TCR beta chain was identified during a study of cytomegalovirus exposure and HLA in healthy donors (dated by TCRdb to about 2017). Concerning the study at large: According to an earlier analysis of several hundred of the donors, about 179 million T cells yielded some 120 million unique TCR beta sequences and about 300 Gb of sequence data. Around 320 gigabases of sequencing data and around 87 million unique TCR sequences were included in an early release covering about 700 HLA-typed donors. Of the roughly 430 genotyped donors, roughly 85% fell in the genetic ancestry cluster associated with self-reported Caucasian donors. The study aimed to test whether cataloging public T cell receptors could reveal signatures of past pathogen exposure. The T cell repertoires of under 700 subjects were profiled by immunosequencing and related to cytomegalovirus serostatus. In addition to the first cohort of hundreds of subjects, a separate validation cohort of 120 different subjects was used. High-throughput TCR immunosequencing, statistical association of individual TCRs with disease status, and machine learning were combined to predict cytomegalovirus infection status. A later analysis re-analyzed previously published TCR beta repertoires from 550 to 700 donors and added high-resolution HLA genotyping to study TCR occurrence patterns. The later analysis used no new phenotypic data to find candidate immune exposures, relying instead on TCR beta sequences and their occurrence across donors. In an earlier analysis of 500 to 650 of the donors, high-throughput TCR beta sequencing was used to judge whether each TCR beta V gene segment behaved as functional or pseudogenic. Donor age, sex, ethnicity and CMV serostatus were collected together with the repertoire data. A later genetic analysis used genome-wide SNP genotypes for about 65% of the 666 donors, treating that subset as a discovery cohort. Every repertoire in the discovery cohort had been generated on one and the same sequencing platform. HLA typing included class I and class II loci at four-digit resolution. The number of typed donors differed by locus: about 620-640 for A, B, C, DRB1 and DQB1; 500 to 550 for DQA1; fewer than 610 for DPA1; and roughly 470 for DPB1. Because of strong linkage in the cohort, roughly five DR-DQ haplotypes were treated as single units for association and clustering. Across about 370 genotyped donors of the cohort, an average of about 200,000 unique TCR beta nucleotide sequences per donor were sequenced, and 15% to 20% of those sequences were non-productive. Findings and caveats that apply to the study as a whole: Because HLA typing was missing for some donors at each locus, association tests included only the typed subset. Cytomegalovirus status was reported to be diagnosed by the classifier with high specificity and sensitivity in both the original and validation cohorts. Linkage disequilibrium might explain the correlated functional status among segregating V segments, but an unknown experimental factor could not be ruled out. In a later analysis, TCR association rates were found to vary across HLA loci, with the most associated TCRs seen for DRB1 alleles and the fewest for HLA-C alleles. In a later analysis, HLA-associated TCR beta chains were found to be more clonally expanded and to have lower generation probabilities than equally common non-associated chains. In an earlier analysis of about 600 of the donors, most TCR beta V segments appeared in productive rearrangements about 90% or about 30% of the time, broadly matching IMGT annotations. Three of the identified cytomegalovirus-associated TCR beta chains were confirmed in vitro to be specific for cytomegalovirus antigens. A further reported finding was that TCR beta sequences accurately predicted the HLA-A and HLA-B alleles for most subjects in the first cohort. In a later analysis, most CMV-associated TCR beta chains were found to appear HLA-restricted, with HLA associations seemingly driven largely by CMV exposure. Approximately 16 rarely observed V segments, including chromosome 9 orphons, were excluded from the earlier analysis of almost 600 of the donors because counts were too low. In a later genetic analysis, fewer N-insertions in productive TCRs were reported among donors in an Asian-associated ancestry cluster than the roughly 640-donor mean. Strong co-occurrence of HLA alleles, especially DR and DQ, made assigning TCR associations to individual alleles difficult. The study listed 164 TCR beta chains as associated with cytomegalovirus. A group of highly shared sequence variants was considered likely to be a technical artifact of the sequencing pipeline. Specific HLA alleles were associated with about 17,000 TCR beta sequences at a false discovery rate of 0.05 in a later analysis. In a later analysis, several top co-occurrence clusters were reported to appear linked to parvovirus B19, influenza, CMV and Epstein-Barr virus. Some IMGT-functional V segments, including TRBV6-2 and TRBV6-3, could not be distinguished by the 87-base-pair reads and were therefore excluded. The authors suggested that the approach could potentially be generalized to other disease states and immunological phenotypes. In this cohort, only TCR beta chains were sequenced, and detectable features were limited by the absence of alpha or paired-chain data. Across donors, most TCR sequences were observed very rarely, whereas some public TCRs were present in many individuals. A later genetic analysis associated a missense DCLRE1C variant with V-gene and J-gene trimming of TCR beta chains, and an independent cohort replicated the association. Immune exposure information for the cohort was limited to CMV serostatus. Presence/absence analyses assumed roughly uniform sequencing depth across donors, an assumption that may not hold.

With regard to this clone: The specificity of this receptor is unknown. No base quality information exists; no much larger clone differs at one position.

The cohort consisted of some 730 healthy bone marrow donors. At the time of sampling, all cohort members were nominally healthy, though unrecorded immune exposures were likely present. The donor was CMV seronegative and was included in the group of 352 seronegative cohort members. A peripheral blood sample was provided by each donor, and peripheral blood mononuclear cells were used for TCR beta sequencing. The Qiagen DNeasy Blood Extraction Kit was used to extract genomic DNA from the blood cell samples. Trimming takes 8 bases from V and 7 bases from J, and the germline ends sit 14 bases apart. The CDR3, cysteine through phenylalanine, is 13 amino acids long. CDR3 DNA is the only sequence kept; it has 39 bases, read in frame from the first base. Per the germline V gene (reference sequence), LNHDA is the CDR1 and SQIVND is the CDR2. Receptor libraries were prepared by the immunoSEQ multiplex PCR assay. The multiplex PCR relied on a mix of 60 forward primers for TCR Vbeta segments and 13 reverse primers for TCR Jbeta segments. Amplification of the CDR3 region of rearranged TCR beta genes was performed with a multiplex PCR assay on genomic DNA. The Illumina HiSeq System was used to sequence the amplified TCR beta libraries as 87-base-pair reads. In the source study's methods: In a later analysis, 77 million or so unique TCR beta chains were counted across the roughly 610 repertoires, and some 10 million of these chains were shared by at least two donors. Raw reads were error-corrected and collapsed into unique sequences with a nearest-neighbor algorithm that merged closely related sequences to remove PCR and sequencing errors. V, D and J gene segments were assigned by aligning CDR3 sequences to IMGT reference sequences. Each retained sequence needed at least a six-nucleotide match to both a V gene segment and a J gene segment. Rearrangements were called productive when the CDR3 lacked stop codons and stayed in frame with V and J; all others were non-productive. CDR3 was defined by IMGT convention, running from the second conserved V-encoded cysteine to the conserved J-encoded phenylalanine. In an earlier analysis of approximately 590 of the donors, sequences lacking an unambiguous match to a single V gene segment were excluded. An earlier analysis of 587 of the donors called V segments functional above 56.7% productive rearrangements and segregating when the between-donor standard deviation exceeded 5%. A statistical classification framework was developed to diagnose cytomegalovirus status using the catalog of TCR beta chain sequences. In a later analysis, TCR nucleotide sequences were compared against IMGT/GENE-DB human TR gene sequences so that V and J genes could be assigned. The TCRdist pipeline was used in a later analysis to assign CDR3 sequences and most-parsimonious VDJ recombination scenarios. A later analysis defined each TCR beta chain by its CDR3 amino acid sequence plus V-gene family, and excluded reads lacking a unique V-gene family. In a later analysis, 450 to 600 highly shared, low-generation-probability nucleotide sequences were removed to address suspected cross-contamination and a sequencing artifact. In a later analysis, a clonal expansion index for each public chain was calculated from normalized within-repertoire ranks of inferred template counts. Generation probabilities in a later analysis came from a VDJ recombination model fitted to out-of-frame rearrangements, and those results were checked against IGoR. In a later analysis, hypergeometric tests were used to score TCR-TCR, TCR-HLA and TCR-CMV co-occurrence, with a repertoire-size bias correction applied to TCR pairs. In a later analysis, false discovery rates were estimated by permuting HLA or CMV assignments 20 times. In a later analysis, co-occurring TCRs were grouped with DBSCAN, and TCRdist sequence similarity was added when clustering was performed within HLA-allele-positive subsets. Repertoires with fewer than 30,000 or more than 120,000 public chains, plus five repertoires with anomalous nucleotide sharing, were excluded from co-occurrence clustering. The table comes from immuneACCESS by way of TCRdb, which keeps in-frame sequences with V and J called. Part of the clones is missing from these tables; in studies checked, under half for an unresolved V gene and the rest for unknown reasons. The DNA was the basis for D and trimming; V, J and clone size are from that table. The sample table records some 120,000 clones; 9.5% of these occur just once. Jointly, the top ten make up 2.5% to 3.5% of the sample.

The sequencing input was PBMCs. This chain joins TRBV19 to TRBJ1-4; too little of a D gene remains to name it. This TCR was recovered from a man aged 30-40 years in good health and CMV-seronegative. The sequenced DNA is TGTGCCAGTCGCGGTTTGACGGGTGAAAAACTGTTTTTT. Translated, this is CASRGLTGEKLFF.